The text below deals with one TCR beta chain. The antigen remains unidentified. These data are taken from a study of cytomegalovirus exposure and HLA in healthy donors. Study-level points and caveats: According to a subsequent analysis, TCR clusters from the first cohort were inclined to appear together in the 120 validation repertoires. Usually a TCR sequence was rare, but some public TCRs were found in many donors. A few chains linked to CMV were shown in vitro to be specific for CMV antigens. The study labeled more than 150 TCR beta chains cytomegalovirus-associated.

V was clipped by 2 bases and J by 6 bases; unmatched bases: 5. Germline V lookup: CDR1 SNHLY, CDR2 FYNNEI. The CDR3 runs to 15 residues. Assay used: immunoSEQ multiplex PCR; TCRdb lists only in-frame clones, some missing. Of around 200,000 clones in the sample, roughly 88% are singletons; the top ten hold just under 3%. The sequenced material came from PBMCs. The receptor was isolated from a woman aged 18 to 35 in good health and CMV-seronegative. This chain uses TRBV2 with TRBJ2-3; 10 bases agree with TRBD2. Written as DNA, the CDR3 is TGTGCCAGCAGTGAAAGCGGGAGGGCAAGGGATACGCAGTATTTT. Protein sequence: CASSESGRARDTQYF.